The table lists the clone carrying this TCR beta chain with a few counts. Its antigen remains unknown. It was the library that attached unique molecular identifiers to individual cDNA molecules. TCRdb redid the calling of the RACE reads with MiXCR, one entry per CDR3 protein. The sample lists about 81,000 distinct CDR3 sequences, about 7.5% occurring once. Germline CDR1 is SGHTA and CDR2 is FQGNSA. Trimming left V 5 bases short and J 9 bases short, with 20 bases between. The CDR3 extends over 16 amino acids. The data belong to a study of human T cells and chemical hapten exposure. The time point: patch test 1, 2 weeks after DPC sensitization. The treatment here: therapeutic diphenylcyclopropenone sensitization with weekly scalp DPC. The study's findings and limits: It should be noted that donors had alopecia, so their immune response may differ from healthy people's. Significantly more large CDR3 similarity clusters arose among expanded TCRs than among controls.

The source material was whole blood, sampled in connection with sensitization to the hapten diphenylcyclopropenone (DPC). The chain combines TRBV7-2 with TRBJ1-6; D is possibly TRBD1 (6 bases). The receptor was isolated from a woman aged 30 to 39 with alopecia areata. Some clones in this sample may be carry-over from other donors' samples. The CDR3 here is CASSLEGGGLSSPLHF. CDR3 bases: TGTGCCAGCAGCCTAGAGGGGGGGGGGTTAAGTTCACCCCTCCACTTT.